This is a list of T cell receptor beta chains from one sample in a study of T cell responses to AZD1222 COVID-19 vaccine. TCRdb's copy holds only in-frame clones and misses some; the assay was immunoSEQ multiplex PCR. The top ten clones hold 1% to 1.5% of a sample with roughly 160,000 clones, just over 90% of them seen once. The sequenced sample was peripheral blood, obtained 28 days after the second AZD1222 dose. All receptors come from an adult who received the AZD1222 COVID-19 vaccine. Each CDR3 is given without its conserved first and last residue. The order of the fields is J gene, V gene, CDR3 length, CDR3 protein.

J gene: TRBJ1-2; V gene: TRBV6-6; CDR3 length: 10; CDR3 protein: ASSQNAYGYT
J gene: TRBJ2-3; V gene: TRBV28; CDR3 length: 15; CDR3 protein: ASSGPPGQGITDTQY
J gene: TRBJ1-2; V gene: TRBV19; CDR3 length: 12; CDR3 protein: ASSIGGPSYGYT
J gene: TRBJ1-1; V gene: TRBV28; CDR3 length: 10; CDR3 protein: ASSLGYTEAF
J gene: TRBJ1-1; V gene: TRBV2; CDR3 length: 15; CDR3 protein: ASSEQGSSVEDTEAF
J gene: TRBJ2-1; V gene: TRBV3-1/TRBV3-2; CDR3 length: 17; CDR3 protein: ASSQGLAGGTNRYNEQF
J gene: TRBJ2-2; V gene: TRBV7-3; CDR3 length: 15; CDR3 protein: ASSPSSGGSGTGELF
J gene: TRBJ1-1; V gene: TRBV27; CDR3 length: 13; CDR3 protein: ASSPGTMMNTEAF
J gene: TRBJ2-2; V gene: TRBV21-1; CDR3 length: 15; CDR3 protein: ASSREEREYWTGELF
J gene: TRBJ2-7; V gene: TRBV5-1; CDR3 length: 12; CDR3 protein: ASQAGGPAYEQY
J gene: TRBJ1-6; V gene: TRBV5-1; CDR3 length: 12; CDR3 protein: ASSLEQTNSPLH
J gene: TRBJ1-1; V gene: TRBV28; CDR3 length: 11; CDR3 protein: ASSFRGNTEAF
J gene: TRBJ2-3; V gene: TRBV18; CDR3 length: 15; CDR3 protein: ASSPPSGQGATDTQY
J gene: TRBJ1-2; V gene: TRBV5-4; CDR3 length: 14; CDR3 protein: ASSLAGDRVIHGYT
J gene: TRBJ2-1; V gene: TRBV7-3; CDR3 length: 13; CDR3 protein: ASSWLAGGPNEQF
J gene: TRBJ1-6; V gene: TRBV11-2; CDR3 length: 13; CDR3 protein: ASSLAEGINSPLH
J gene: TRBJ2-7; V gene: TRBV7-9; CDR3 length: 12; CDR3 protein: ASSLAPANYEQY